This T cell receptor beta chain was sequenced for a study of cytomegalovirus exposure and HLA in healthy donors. The count of this clone is one. Antigen specificity is unknown. Study-level results: Rarity characterized most TCR sequences, yet some public TCRs appeared in many donors.

The V gene's germline CDR1 is LNHNV and CDR2 YYDKDF (reference sequence). Trimming pared 1 base from V and 2 bases from J, leaving 8 bases between. This CDR3 contains 14 residues. The primer mix had 60 Vbeta and 13 Jbeta primers. Produced via immunoSEQ multiplex PCR; TCRdb's table is partial and in-frame only. The table has about 190,000 clones, more than 75% seen once. This rearrangement joins TRBV15 to TRBJ1-2; D may be TRBD1 (5 bases). This TCR was sampled from a woman in her forties or fifties in good health and CMV-seropositive. Input material: PBMCs. CDR3 protein: CATSRGTFNYGYTF. The DNA for the CDR3 is TGTGCCACCAGCAGAGGGACATTCAACTATGGCTACACCTTC.